This paragraph covers one TCR beta chain sequence. Antigen: not known. This CDR3 is 14 amino acids long. Trimming pared 5 bases from V and 4 bases from J, leaving 12 bases between. Germline V gives CDR1 SGHVS, CDR2 FQNEAQ. A second PCR, run for about 7 to 12 cycles, used a sample-barcoded 5' primer plus a J-beta primer mix. Researchers report that a template-switch adaptor with 12 random nucleotides tagged each cDNA molecule. TCRdb fed the 5' RACE reads into MiXCR, producing one record per CDR3 protein. Of about 800,000 distinct CDR3 sequences listed, roughly 50% are singletons. This record belongs to a study of blood T cells in healthy people across ages. Regarding the study as a whole: Any changes in expanded clonotypes were possibly confounded, as donor CMV status remained unknown.

The source material was blood. This TCR was sampled from a man between 25 and 39 years old in good health. V and J are TRBV7-8 and TRBJ2-1; no clear D. CDR3 amino acids: CASSLLTLYNEQFF. In DNA form, the CDR3 reads TGTGCCAGCAGCCTCCTTACCCTTTACAATGAGCAGTTCTTC.